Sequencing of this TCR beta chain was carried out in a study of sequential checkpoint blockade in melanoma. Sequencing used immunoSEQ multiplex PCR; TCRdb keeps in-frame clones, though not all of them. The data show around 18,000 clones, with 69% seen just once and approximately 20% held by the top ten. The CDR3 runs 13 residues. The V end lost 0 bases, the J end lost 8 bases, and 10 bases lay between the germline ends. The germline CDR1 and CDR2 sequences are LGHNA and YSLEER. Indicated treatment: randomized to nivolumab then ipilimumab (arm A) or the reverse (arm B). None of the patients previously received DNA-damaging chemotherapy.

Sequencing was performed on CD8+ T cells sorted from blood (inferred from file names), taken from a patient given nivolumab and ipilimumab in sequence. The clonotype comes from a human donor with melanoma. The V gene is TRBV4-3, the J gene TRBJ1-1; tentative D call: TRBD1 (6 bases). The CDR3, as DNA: TGCGCCAGCAGCCAAGATCGGGGGGCCGAAGCTTTCTTT. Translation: CASSQDRGAEAFF.